This passage covers 15 T cell receptor beta chains from one sample sequenced in a study of blood T cell repertoires in COVID-19. The assay was immunoSEQ multiplex PCR, and TCRdb's table has in-frame clones only and misses some. The sample includes 140,000 to 150,000 clones, roughly 80% seen only once; the top ten take nearly 3%. Material: peripheral blood. The receptors shown here come from a woman in her thirties or forties with active or convalescent COVID-19.

The chain links TRBV5-6 to TRBJ1-5; 7 positions match TRBD1. The V gene end was trimmed by 3 bases and the J gene end by 4 bases; junction bases not matched to a gene: 7. Germline values: CDR1 SGHDT, CDR2 YYEEEE. The length of the CDR3 is 15 residues. CDR3 nucleotides: TGTGCCAGCAGCTACTCCGGGACAGCGAATCAGCCCCAGCATTTT. Protein: CASSYSGTANQPQHF.

The chain uses TRBV25-1 and TRBJ2-1; possibly TRBD2 for D (5 bases). The CDR3 covers 16 residues. The V and J ends lost 4 bases and 0 bases respectively, with 13 bases between them. The germline V gene encodes CDR1 MGHDK and CDR2 SYGVNS. The CDR3 coding sequence is TGTGCCAGCAGTGTTTCCGGGCGGGCCTCCTACAATGAGCAGTTCTTC. Translation: CASSVSGRASYNEQFF.

The V and J genes are TRBV13 and TRBJ1-1, with 9 bases fitting TRBD1. Germline-derived CDR1 and CDR2 are PRHDT and FYEKMQ (reference sequence). Losses at the gene ends were 1 base for V and 6 bases for J; bases not matched to a gene: 3. The CDR3 consists of 14 residues. Here the CDR3 reads CASSLEDRGSEAFF. DNA for the CDR3: TGTGCCAGCAGCTTAGAAGACAGGGGGTCTGAAGCTTTCTTT.

CDR3 DNA sequence: TGTGCCAGCAGTTACGAGGGCCACCCGGGCGGTGAAAAACTGTTTTTT. Its translation is CASSYEGHPGGEKLFF. This chain links TRBV6-5 with TRBJ1-4, with D unclear. Germline loops: CDR1 MNHEY, CDR2 SVGAGI. The CDR3 sequence is 16 residues long. With 2 bases removed from V and 7 bases from J, the gap between germline ends came to 17 bases.

This chain joins TRBV19 and TRBJ1-1; 9 positions agree with TRBD1. V shed 6 bases, J shed 1 base, and the junction held 6 bases outside the gene matches. The V gene's germline CDR1 is LNHDA and CDR2 SQIVND (reference sequence). The CDR3 spans 15 residues. In DNA form, the CDR3 reads TGTGCCAGTAGCCCCGGACAGGGGTCGAACACTGAAGCTTTCTTT. Protein: CASSPGQGSNTEAFF. Using reference TRBV19 and TRBJ1-1 for the parts outside the CDR3, the full variable domain is DGGITQSPKYLFRKEGQNVTLSCEQNLNHDAMYWYRQDPGQGLRLIYYSQIVNDFQKGDIAEGYSVSREKKESFPLTVTSAQKNPTAFYLCASSPGQGSNTEAFFGQGTRLTVV.

This clone was recorded a few times. This chain uses TRBV3-1 (or the pseudogene TRBV3-2) with TRBJ1-4, with 7 bases matching TRBD1. From germline, CDR1 is LGHDT and CDR2 YNNKEL (reference sequence). Unmatched junction bases numbered 3, after V lost 4 bases and J lost 4 bases. There are 14 residues in the CDR3. The CDR3 DNA reads TGTGCCAGCAGCCCCTGGGACAGTAATGAAAAACTGTTTTTT. It translates to CASSPWDSNEKLFF.

The V gene is TRBV7-2, the J gene TRBJ2-7; the match to TRBD2 covers 14 bases. Looked up from germline, CDR1 is SGHTA and CDR2 is FQGNSA. After removal of 5 bases from V and 3 bases from J, the junction contained 12 bases not matched to a gene. The CDR3 has 18 residues. The CDR3 DNA sequence: TGTGCCAGCAGCGTAAGACTAGCGGGAGGGCCTCGGAACTACGAGCAGTACTTC. Its translation: CASSVRLAGGPRNYEQYF.

The CDR3 coding sequence is TGTGCCAGCAGCCAAGGGGCAGCTGAAGCTTTCTTT. Its translation is CASSQGAAEAFF. The chain joins TRBV7-9 to TRBJ1-1, with a weak D call TRBD1 (5 bases). CDR1 and CDR2 (germline): SEHNR, FQNEAQ (reference sequence). V lost 5 bases, J lost 6 bases, and 10 bases lay in between. The CDR3 covers 12 residues.

This clone came up a few times. The chain recombines TRBV3-1 (or the pseudogene TRBV3-2) with TRBJ1-4, with D perhaps matching TRBD1 (6 bases). The CDR3 covers 12 residues. The ends were cut back, 4 bases at V and 12 bases at J, with 12 bases in the middle. Germline CDR1 and CDR2: LGHDT and YNNKEL (reference sequence). For the CDR3, the DNA is TGTGCCAGCAGCCGGGGGGCGGGAGAACTGTTTTTT. This translates into CASSRGAGELFF.

The chain recombines TRBV7-9 with TRBJ1-5, with 9 bases identical to TRBD1. CDR1 and CDR2 from the germline V gene are SEHNR and FQNEAQ (reference sequence). The CDR3 loop spans 14 amino acids. V lost 4 bases, J lost 4 bases, and 2 bases stayed unmatched. This chain's CDR3 is CASSYRGPNQPQHF. The CDR3 DNA reads TGTGCCAGCAGCTACAGGGGGCCGAATCAGCCCCAGCATTTT.

This clone was seen a single time. V usage is TRBV11-2 and J usage is TRBJ2-1, with 9 nucleotides matching TRBD1. The CDR3 runs to 15 residues. The V gene end was trimmed by 2 bases and the J gene end by 8 bases; junction bases not matched to a gene: 7. Germline assignment: CDR1 SGHAT and CDR2 FQNNGV. As DNA, the CDR3 is TGTGCCAGCAGCTTACCGGGACAGGGAGTCGATGAGCAGTTCTTC. It translates to CASSLPGQGVDEQFF.

The rearrangement joins TRBV3-1 (or the pseudogene TRBV3-2) to TRBJ2-1, with D possibly TRBD2 on 5 matching bases. Germline lookup yields CDR1 LGHDT and CDR2 YNNKEL (reference sequence). The CDR3 has 15 amino acids. V was shortened by 1 base and J by 7 bases, with 14 bases between the two germline ends. CDR3 in amino acids: CASSQVPNWRNEQFF. The CDR3 DNA follows: TGTGCCAGCAGCCAAGTTCCGAATTGGAGGAATGAGCAGTTCTTC.

The chain recombines TRBV12-3 or TRBV12-4 with TRBJ1-1; possible D gene TRBD1, 5 bases. The CDR3 loop spans 13 amino acids. V lost 8 bases, J lost 11 bases, and 21 bases lay in between. The CDR3 here is CASQTAGKLEAFF. CDR3 DNA sequence: TGTGCCAGCCAAACCGCAGGGAAATTGGAGGCTTTCTTT.

This clone has a handful of counts. The gene calls are TRBV5-1 and TRBJ2-7; TRBD2 aligns across 13 bases. V lost 0 bases to trimming and J lost 7 bases; unmatched junction nucleotides: 7. The CDR3 has 16 amino acids. The germline V gene encodes CDR1 SGHRS and CDR2 YFSETQ. CDR3 region: CASSLGTSGGLGEQYF. CDR3 in DNA: TGCGCCAGCAGCTTGGGGACTAGCGGGGGATTGGGGGAGCAGTACTTC.

This rearrangement joins TRBV4-1 to TRBJ1-5, with a weak D call TRBD1 (6 bases). CDR1 and CDR2 (germline): MGHRA, YSYEKL. This CDR3 region has 16 residues. V was clipped by 3 bases and J by 4 bases, with 16 bases between them. The CDR3 spells CASSHVEGVGNQPQHF. The CDR3 nucleotides are TGCGCCAGCAGCCACGTAGAGGGGGTGGGAAATCAGCCCCAGCATTTT.